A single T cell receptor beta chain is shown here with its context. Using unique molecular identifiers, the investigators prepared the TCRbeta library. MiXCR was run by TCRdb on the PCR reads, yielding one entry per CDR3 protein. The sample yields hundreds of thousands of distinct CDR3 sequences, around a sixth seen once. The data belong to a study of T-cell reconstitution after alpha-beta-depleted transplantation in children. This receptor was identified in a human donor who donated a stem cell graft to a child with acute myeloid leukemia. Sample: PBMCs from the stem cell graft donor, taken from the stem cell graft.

The CDR3 region has the DNA TGTGCCAGCACCGATCCTGTAGGACAGATGGACTTTATCTACGAGCAGTACGTC. Amino acid sequence: CASTDPVGQMDFIYEQYV. The chain joins TRBV2 to TRBJ2-7, with D possibly being TRBD1 (6 bases). V gave up 7 bases and J gave up 3 bases, with 28 bases separating them. The V gene's germline CDR1 is SNHLY and CDR2 FYNNEI. The CDR3 totals 18 residues.